Listed below are T cell receptor beta chains from one sample, sequenced in a study of blood T cell repertoires in COVID-19. The assay was immunoSEQ multiplex PCR, and TCRdb's table has in-frame clones only and misses some. Seen here are 90,000 to 120,000 clones, 84% observed once, and the top ten hold approximately 4.4%. Sequencing used peripheral blood. The receptors were gathered from a human donor in a cohort sampled during active COVID-19. Each CDR3 is given with its conserved first and last residue. A D gene is named only where the DNA matches it firmly. Only part of the rows carry a size: once, few, many, or a class if the clone is expanded.

clone size,J gene,D gene,V gene,CDR3 protein,CDR3 DNA
.,TRBJ2-3,.,TRBV27,CASSRSGGVTDTQYF,TGTGCCAGCAGTCGGTCAGGAGGGGTCACAGATACGCAGTATTTT
.,TRBJ1-3,TRBD1,TRBV28,CASSSQGYSGNTIYF,TGTGCCAGCAGTTCACAGGGGTACTCTGGAAACACCATATATTTT
.,TRBJ2-1,TRBD1,TRBV6-2/TRBV6-3,CASSSESTGGRLYEQFF,TGTGCCAGCAGTTCGGAGTCTACAGGGGGGCGTCTCTATGAGCAGTTCTTC
.,TRBJ2-3,.,TRBV11-3,CASSRDRDTQYF,TGTGCCAGCAGCCGTGACAGAGATACGCAGTATTTT
.,TRBJ2-3,.,TRBV6-1,CASSEARSVSDTQYF,TGTGCCAGCAGTGAAGCCAGAAGTGTATCAGATACGCAGTATTTT
.,TRBJ2-5,.,TRBV7-9,CASSPGHIETQYF,TGTGCCAGCAGCCCGGGACATATTGAGACCCAGTACTTC
.,TRBJ2-3,TRBD1,TRBV5-4,CASSLGGTVTDTQYF,TGTGCCAGCAGCTTGGGTGGGACAGTCACAGATACGCAGTATTTT
.,TRBJ2-1,TRBD2,TRBV7-8,CASSLVGGSSYNEQFF,TGTGCCAGCAGCTTAGTGGGCGGGAGCTCCTACAATGAGCAGTTCTTC
few,TRBJ1-1,.,TRBV25-1,CASSERMGGTEAFF,TGTGCCAGCAGTGAAAGGATGGGGGGCACTGAAGCTTTCTTT
.,TRBJ1-1,.,TRBV7-2,CASSLATGNTEAFF,TGTGCCAGCAGCTTAGCGACAGGGAACACTGAAGCTTTCTTT
.,TRBJ2-1,TRBD2,TRBV7-2,CASSLRPSGSYNEQFF,TGTGCCAGCAGCTTAAGGCCTAGCGGGAGCTACAATGAGCAGTTCTTC
.,TRBJ2-1,TRBD2,TRBV28,CASSPLRGLAGIF,TGTGCCAGCAGTCCCCTCCGCGGACTAGCGGGGATCTTC
.,TRBJ1-1,.,TRBV3-1/TRBV3-2,CASGGRGPLFF,TGTGCCAGCGGAGGGCGGGGGCCGCTTTTCTTT
.,TRBJ2-7,TRBD2,TRBV6-2/TRBV6-3,CASNPHLWLAGYEQYF,TGTGCCAGCAACCCCCACCTGTGGCTAGCGGGCTACGAGCAGTACTTC
few,TRBJ2-2,.,TRBV7-2,CASSFQEGGTGELFF,TGTGCCAGCAGCTTCCAGGAGGGTGGCACCGGGGAGCTGTTTTTT
.,TRBJ2-5,TRBD2,TRBV7-9,CASSVYSGKETQYF,TGTGCCAGCAGCGTATACAGCGGGAAAGAGACCCAGTACTTC
.,TRBJ2-5,TRBD1,TRBV20-1,CSASGGQGRETQYF,TGCAGTGCTAGTGGGGGACAGGGGCGTGAGACCCAGTACTTC
once,TRBJ2-7,.,TRBV12-3/TRBV12-4,CASSIYYEQYF,TGTGCCAGCAGTATTTACTACGAGCAGTACTTC
.,TRBJ2-2,.,TRBV18,CASSPRQDTGELFF,TGTGCCAGCTCACCTCGGCAGGACACCGGGGAGCTGTTTTTT
.,TRBJ2-1,.,TRBV2,CASRERTGASFNEQFF,TGTGCCAGCAGGGAGCGGACGGGTGCCAGTTTTAATGAGCAGTTCTTC
.,TRBJ1-5,.,TRBV7-9,CASSLGELSQPQHF,TGTGCCAGCAGCTTAGGGGAGTTGAGTCAGCCCCAGCATTTT
.,TRBJ2-7,.,TRBV18,CASSPGQTEYYEQYF,TGTGCCAGCTCACCAGGGCAGACCGAGTACTACGAGCAGTACTTC
.,TRBJ2-3,.,TRBV9,CASSELGVSTDTQYF,TGTGCCAGCAGCGAGCTCGGGGTGAGCACAGATACGCAGTATTTT
.,TRBJ1-1,.,TRBV11-2,CASSPLQGTNTEAFF,TGTGCCAGCAGCCCCCTTCAGGGGACGAACACTGAAGCTTTCTTT
.,TRBJ2-7,TRBD2,TRBV3-1/TRBV3-2,CASSQRTSGRNEQYF,TGTGCCAGCAGCCAGAGGACTAGCGGGAGAAACGAGCAGTACTTC
.,TRBJ2-3,TRBD2,TRBV27,CASSSGRVDTQYF,TGTGCCAGCAGTTCCGGGAGGGTCGATACGCAGTATTTT
few,TRBJ2-6,.,TRBV7-8,CASSLSHTSSGANVLTF,TGTGCCAGCAGCTTAAGCCATACTAGCTCTGGGGCCAACGTCCTGACTTTC
.,TRBJ2-4,TRBD1,TRBV30,CALNRGRNIQYF,TGTGCCTTAAACAGGGGCCGAAACATTCAGTACTTC
.,TRBJ2-7,.,TRBV28,CASSLAGPLTSYEQYF,TGTGCCAGCAGTTTAGCGGGCCCACTCACCTCCTACGAGCAGTACTTC
.,TRBJ2-7,TRBD1,TRBV18,CASSPLRQGFEQYF,TGTGCCAGCTCACCTCTTAGACAGGGGTTCGAGCAGTACTTC
.,TRBJ2-1,.,TRBV2,CASSPSDIRSYNEQFF,TGTGCCAGCAGTCCTTCCGACATCCGCTCCTACAATGAGCAGTTCTTC
.,TRBJ2-7,TRBD2,TRBV11-2,CASSLGASGRAQHYEQYF,TGTGCCAGCAGCTTAGGAGCTAGCGGGAGGGCCCAGCACTACGAGCAGTACTTC
.,TRBJ2-1,TRBD2,TRBV5-1,CASSFDTSGRKSYNEQFF,TGCGCCAGCAGCTTTGACACTAGCGGGAGGAAGTCCTACAATGAGCAGTTCTTC
.,TRBJ1-5,.,TRBV5-1,CASSKESNQPQHF,TGCGCCAGCAGTAAGGAGTCCAATCAGCCCCAGCATTTT
.,TRBJ1-3,.,TRBV2,CASSARGAGNTIYF,TGTGCCAGCAGTGCGCGGGGTGCTGGAAACACCATATATTTT
.,TRBJ2-7,.,TRBV30,CAWNLLNYEQYF,TGTGCCTGGAACCTACTCAACTACGAGCAGTACTTC
.,TRBJ1-1,.,TRBV3-1/TRBV3-2,CASVNRNTEAFF,TGTGCCAGCGTGAATAGAAACACTGAAGCTTTCTTT
.,TRBJ2-7,TRBD1,TRBV7-2,CASSLSGTGSYEQYF,TGTGCCAGCAGCTTAAGCGGGACAGGGTCCTACGAGCAGTACTTC
.,TRBJ1-2,.,TRBV28,CASSFGDRKDGYTF,TGTGCCAGCAGTTTCGGTGACAGGAAGGATGGCTACACCTTC
.,TRBJ2-7,.,TRBV21-1,CASSPGDRGHEQYF,TGTGCCAGCAGCCCGGGGGACAGGGGCCACGAGCAGTACTTC
.,TRBJ1-4,TRBD1,TRBV5-1,CASRAGTANEKLFF,TGCGCCAGCAGGGCCGGGACAGCTAATGAAAAACTGTTTTTT
.,TRBJ2-3,TRBD2,TRBV7-9,CASSFLAGLTDTQYF,TGTGCCAGCAGCTTCCTAGCGGGACTTACAGATACGCAGTATTTT